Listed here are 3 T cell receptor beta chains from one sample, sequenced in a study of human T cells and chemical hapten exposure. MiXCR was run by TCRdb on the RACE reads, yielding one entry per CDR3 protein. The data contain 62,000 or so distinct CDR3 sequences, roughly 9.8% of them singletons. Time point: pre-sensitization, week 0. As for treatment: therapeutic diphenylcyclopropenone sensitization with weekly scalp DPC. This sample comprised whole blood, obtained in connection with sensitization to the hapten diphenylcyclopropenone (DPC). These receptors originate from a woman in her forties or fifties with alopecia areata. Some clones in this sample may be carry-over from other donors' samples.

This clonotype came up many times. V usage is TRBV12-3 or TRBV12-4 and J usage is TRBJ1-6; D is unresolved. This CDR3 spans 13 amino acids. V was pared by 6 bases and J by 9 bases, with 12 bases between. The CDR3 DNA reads TGTGCCAGCAGCTCATCTTGGGGTTCACCCCTCCACTTT. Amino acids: CASSSSWGSPLHF.

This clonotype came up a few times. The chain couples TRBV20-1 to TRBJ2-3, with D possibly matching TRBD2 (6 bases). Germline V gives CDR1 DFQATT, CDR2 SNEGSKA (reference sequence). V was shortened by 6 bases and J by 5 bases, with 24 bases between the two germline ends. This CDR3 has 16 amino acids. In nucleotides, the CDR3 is TGCAGTGCCCCAGATCCGGGACTCCTTATCCGAGATACGCAGTATTTT. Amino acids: CSAPDPGLLIRDTQYF.

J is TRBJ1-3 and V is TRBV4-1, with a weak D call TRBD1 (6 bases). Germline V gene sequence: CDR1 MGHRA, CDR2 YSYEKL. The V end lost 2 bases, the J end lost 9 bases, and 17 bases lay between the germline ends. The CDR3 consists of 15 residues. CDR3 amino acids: CASSQFMAGVVTIYF. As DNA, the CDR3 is TGCGCCAGCAGCCAATTTATGGCAGGGGTTGTCACCATATATTTT.